Shown below are 11 T cell receptor beta chains from a single sample sequenced in a study of cytomegalovirus exposure and HLA in healthy donors. 13 Jbeta primers and 60 Vbeta primers were used for the PCR. Assay used: immunoSEQ multiplex PCR; TCRdb lists only in-frame clones, some missing. Of approximately 200,000 clones in the sample, 65% to 80% were seen once. What was sequenced was PBMCs. These TCRs come from a girl aged 2-10 years in good health and CMV-seronegative.

This chain uses TRBV4-2 with TRBJ2-2; D remains unclear. Germline loops: CDR1 LGHNA, CDR2 YNFKEQ. The CDR3 spans 15 residues. Trimming removed 1 base at V and 2 bases at J, with 8 bases between. The CDR3 coding sequence is TGTGCCAGCAGCCAAGTTCCGGTAAACACCGGGGAGCTGTTTTTT. Protein: CASSQVPVNTGELFF.

The chain links TRBV5-1 to TRBJ2-3; 7 bases line up with TRBD2. V dropped 0 bases and J dropped 2; count of bases not matched to a gene: 6. The CDR3 length is 16 residues. The germline CDR1 and CDR2 sequences are SGHRS and YFSETQ. The CDR3 DNA follows: TGCGCCAGCAGCTTGGCCCTGCGGGGGAACACAGATACGCAGTATTTT. It specifies CASSLALRGNTDTQYF. Full variable domain (missing parts from reference TRBV5-1 and TRBJ2-3): KAGVTQTPRYLIKTRGQQVTLSCSPISGHRSVSWYQQTPGQGLQFLFEYFSETQRNKGNFPGRFSGRQFSNSRSEMNVSTLELGDSALYLCASSLALRGNTDTQYFGPGTRLTVL.

The chain couples TRBV2 to TRBJ1-1; D gene uncertain. Trimming took off 2 bases at V and 6 bases at J, with 13 bases between the two ends. Germline V CDR1 and CDR2: SNHLY, FYNNEI. This CDR3 is 14 amino acids long. The CDR3 region has the DNA TGTGCCAGCAGTGAATGGGTCGGGAGTGCTGAAGCTTTCTTT. This codes for CASSEWVGSAEAFF.

The genes are TRBV30 and TRBJ1-1; D might be TRBD1 (5 bases). The germline CDR1 and CDR2 sequences are GTSNPN and SVGIG (reference sequence). V was trimmed by 0 bases and J by 4 bases, leaving 12 bases between them. The CDR3 sequence is 14 residues long. The CDR3 bases are TGTGCCTGGAGTGTAGGGGAAATCGGCACTGAAGCTTTCTTT. The encoded protein is CAWSVGEIGTEAFF.

J is TRBJ2-7 and V is TRBV5-4, with 8 bases fitting TRBD1. The CDR3 runs 15 residues. The trim removed 4 bases at V and 1 base at J, leaving 7 bases unmatched. Germline CDR1 is SGHNT and CDR2 is YYREEE (reference sequence). The CDR3 sequence is CASSRTGNKSYEQYF. As DNA, the CDR3 is TGTGCCAGCAGCCGGACAGGGAACAAATCCTACGAGCAGTACTTC.

This clone was counted only a few times. The rearrangement uses TRBV27 and TRBJ2-3; 10 nucleotides agree with TRBD1. Germline values: CDR1 MNHEY, CDR2 SMNVEV (reference sequence). V trimming: 7 bases; J trimming: 12 bases; junction bases outside the gene matches: 7. CDR3 size: 12 residues. CDR3 bases: TGTGCCAGCATAGTCGGACAGGGGGGTCAGTATTTT. It specifies CASIVGQGGQYF.

This clone was seen a handful of times. This chain connects TRBV12-5 to TRBJ2-7, with 11 positions matching TRBD2. There are 14 residues in the CDR3. J lost 4 bases, V lost 1 base, and 0 bases had no gene match. The germline gives CDR1 LGHNT, CDR2 FRNRAP. CDR3 amino acids: CASGLGTSGYEQYF. CDR3 nucleotide sequence: TGTGCTAGTGGTTTGGGGACTAGCGGGTACGAGCAGTACTTC.

This clone was observed once. CDR3 region: CASSFFGTDTQYF. DNA for the CDR3: TGCGCCAGCAGCTTTTTCGGCACAGATACGCAGTATTTT. The rearrangement links TRBV5-1 to TRBJ2-3, with D unclear. Per the germline V gene, CDR1 is SGHRS and CDR2 is YFSETQ. The CDR3 loop spans 13 amino acids. The V end lost 2 bases, the J end lost 1 base, and 5 bases lay between the germline ends.

The chain uses TRBV5-4 and TRBJ1-1; 7 nucleotides agree with TRBD1. Trimming removed 3 bases from V and 2 bases from J; junction bases left unmatched: 7. CDR1 and CDR2 (germline): SGHNT, YYREEE (reference sequence). The CDR3 totals 15 residues. CDR3 loop: CASSWDSQANTEAFF. In nucleotides, the CDR3 is TGTGCCAGCAGCTGGGACAGCCAGGCCAACACTGAAGCTTTCTTT.

V and J are TRBV4-2 and TRBJ1-2, with TRBD1 identical over 8 bases. J gave up 4 bases and V 0 bases, and 13 bases lay outside the gene matches. Germline V gene lookup returns CDR1 LGHNA and CDR2 YNFKEQ. This CDR3 has 18 residues. The CDR3 protein is CASSQDLTHRGAGYGYTF. The CDR3 region has the DNA TGTGCCAGCAGCCAAGATCTAACCCACAGGGGGGCGGGCTATGGCTACACCTTC.

The V and J genes are TRBV9 and TRBJ2-5; D remains ambiguous. V gave up 0 bases and J gave up 7 bases, with 10 bases separating them. Germline CDR1 and CDR2: SGDLS and YYNGEE. This CDR3 region has 13 residues. The chain's CDR3 is CASSVATEGTQYF. In DNA, the CDR3 is TGTGCCAGCAGCGTAGCCACAGAAGGGACCCAGTACTTC.